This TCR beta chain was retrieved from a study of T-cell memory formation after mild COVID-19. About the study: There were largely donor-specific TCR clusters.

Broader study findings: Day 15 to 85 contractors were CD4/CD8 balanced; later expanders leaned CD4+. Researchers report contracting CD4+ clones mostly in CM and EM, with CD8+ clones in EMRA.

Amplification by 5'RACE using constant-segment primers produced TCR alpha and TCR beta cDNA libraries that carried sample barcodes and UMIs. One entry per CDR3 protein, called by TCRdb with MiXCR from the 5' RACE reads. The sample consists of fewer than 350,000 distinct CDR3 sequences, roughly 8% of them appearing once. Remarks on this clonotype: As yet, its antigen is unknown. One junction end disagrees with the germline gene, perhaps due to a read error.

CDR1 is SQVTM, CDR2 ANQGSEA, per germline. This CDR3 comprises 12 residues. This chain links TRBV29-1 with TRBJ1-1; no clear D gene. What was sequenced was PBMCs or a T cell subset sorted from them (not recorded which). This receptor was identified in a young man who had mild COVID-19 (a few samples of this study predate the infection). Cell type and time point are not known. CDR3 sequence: CSVVPGNAEAFF. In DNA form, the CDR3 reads TGCAGCGTTGTGCCGGGGAACGCTGAAGCTTTCTTT.